Below, 23 T cell receptor beta chains from the same sample are listed, as sequenced in a study of OX40 agonist ivuxolimab in advanced cancers. Generated by immunoSEQ multiplex PCR, the TCRdb table keeps only in-frame clones and is missing some. Of fewer than 75,000 clones in the sample, around nine tenths were seen once. The starting material was CD4+ or CD8+ T cells sorted from blood, obtained in a trial of the OX40 agonist ivuxolimab. The receptors derive from an adult with an advanced solid tumor such as melanoma, head and neck, liver or kidney cancer.

The DNA for the CDR3 is TGCAGCCTCAGAACACAGGGTGAGGGCTACACCTTC. Amino acids: CSLRTQGEGYTF. The chain couples TRBV29-1 to TRBJ1-2; D might be TRBD1 (6 bases). Trimming removed 8 bases at V and 8 bases at J, with 18 bases between. CDR3 length: 12 amino acids. CDR1 SQVTM and CDR2 ANQGSEA come from the germline V gene.

The chain has TRBV12-5 and TRBJ2-1; D unclear. CDR3 length: 14 amino acids. Trimming left V 6 bases short and J 2 bases short, with 11 bases between. Germline V gives CDR1 LGHNT, CDR2 FRNRAP. The DNA of the CDR3 is TGTGCTAGTGGCAAAGGACGGGCCTACAATGAGCAGTTCTTC. The encoded protein is CASGKGRAYNEQFF.

This clone is a singleton in its sample. The rearrangement uses TRBV11-3 and TRBJ2-2; tentative D call: TRBD2 (6 bases). V lost 1 base to trimming and J lost 6 bases, with 12 bases between them. Germline V gene lookup returns CDR1 SGHNT and CDR2 YENEEA. CDR3 length: 15 residues. For the CDR3, the DNA is TGTGCCAGCAGCTTAGTAAGGGACTCTTCCGGGGAGCTGTTTTTT. It translates to CASSLVRDSSGELFF.

This clone appeared a single time. The V call is TRBV19, the J call TRBJ2-7, with D possibly TRBD2 on 5 matching bases. The CDR3 contains 15 residues. Trimming took off 0 bases at V and 2 bases at J, with 11 bases between the two ends. Germline V gene sequence: CDR1 LNHDA, CDR2 SQIVND (reference sequence). The CDR3 nucleotides read TGTGCCAGTAGTATAGACAGGACTCTGGCCTACGAGCAGTACTTC. It encodes CASSIDRTLAYEQYF. The whole variable domain, remainder taken from reference TRBV19 and TRBJ2-7, is DGGITQSPKYLFRKEGQNVTLSCEQNLNHDAMYWYRQDPGQGLRLIYYSQIVNDFQKGDIAEGYSVSREKKESFPLTVTSAQKNPTAFYLCASSIDRTLAYEQYFGPGTRLTVT.

A few counts support this clone. The chain recombines TRBV29-1 with TRBJ1-2, with D unclear. The germline V gene has CDR1 SQVTM and CDR2 ANQGSEA. V lost 2 bases and J 8 bases, leaving 12 bases between the germline ends. The CDR3 covers 12 residues. CDR3 coding DNA: TGCAGCGTTGAACGGGGAGTAAGAGGCTACACCTTC. It encodes CSVERGVRGYTF.

The V call is TRBV9, the J call TRBJ2-3; D may be TRBD2 (5 bases). V was pared by 3 bases and J by 4 bases, with 15 bases between. The CDR3 runs 15 residues. Germline V gene lookup returns CDR1 SGDLS and CDR2 YYNGEE. CDR3 sequence reads: CASSAGLPYADTQYF. The CDR3 nucleotides are TGTGCCAGCAGCGCAGGACTTCCATACGCAGATACGCAGTATTTT. The variable domain in full, with the rest retrieved from reference TRBV9 and TRBJ2-3, is DSGVTQTPKHLITATGQRVTLRCSPRSGDLSVYWYQQSLDQGLQFLIQYYNGEERAKGNILERFSAQQFPDLHSELNLSSLELGDSALYFCASSAGLPYADTQYFGPGTRLTVL.

The CDR3 DNA follows: TGCGCCAGCAGCCAACGACTAGCGGGGTTCCCCTACAATGAGCAGTTCTTC. Translated: CASSQRLAGFPYNEQFF. The rearrangement uses TRBV5-1 and TRBJ2-1; the match to TRBD2 covers 11 bases. Per germline, CDR1 SGHRS and CDR2 YFSETQ. The V gene end was trimmed by 4 bases and the J gene end by 2 bases; junction bases not matched to a gene: 8. This CDR3 has 17 residues.

This clone was seen a few times. The V and J genes are TRBV28 and TRBJ2-7; no clear D. The CDR3 runs to 14 residues. Trimming stripped 1 base from V and 1 base from J, with 8 bases between. From germline, CDR1 is MDHEN and CDR2 SYDVKM. CDR3 sequence (DNA): TGTGCCAGCAGTTTATACGGGTCTTCCTACGAGCAGTACTTC. Amino acid sequence: CASSLYGSSYEQYF. The entire variable domain, with the rest obtained from reference TRBV28 and TRBJ2-7, is as follows: DVKVTQSSRYLVKRTGEKVFLECVQDMDHENMFWYRQDPGLGLRLIYFSYDVKMKEKGDIPEGYSVSREKKERFSLILESASTNQTSMYLCASSLYGSSYEQYFGPGTRLTVT.

The chain has TRBV7-2 and TRBJ2-1; D unresolved. This CDR3 spans 14 amino acids. Trimming pared 0 bases from V and 4 bases from J, leaving 7 bases between. Germline V gene lookup returns CDR1 SGHTA and CDR2 FQGNSA. CDR3 sequence: CASSLAGPYNEQFF. CDR3 DNA: TGTGCCAGCAGCTTAGCGGGTCCGTACAATGAGCAGTTCTTC. Combining the CDR3 with reference TRBV7-2 and TRBJ2-1 gives the whole variable domain GAGVSQSPSNKVTEKGKDVELRCDPISGHTALYWYRQSLGQGLEFLIYFQGNSAPDKSGLPSDRFSAERTGGSVSTLTIQRTQQEDSAVYLCASSLAGPYNEQFFGPGTRLTVL.

V is TRBV6-1 and J is TRBJ1-2; D may be TRBD1 (5 bases). The CDR3 consists of 12 residues. V was cut by 4 bases and J by 4 bases, with 7 bases left in between. Germline CDR1 reads MNHNS; CDR2 reads SASEGT. CDR3 nucleotide sequence: TGTGCCAGCAGTGCTGGGGGCTATGGCTACACCTTC. The encoded protein is CASSAGGYGYTF.

The chain has TRBV19 and TRBJ1-2, with 7 bases identical to TRBD1. Germline CDR1 reads LNHDA; CDR2 reads SQIVND (reference sequence). The CDR3 consists of 15 residues. The V segment lost 1 base and the J segment 2 bases; nucleotides outside the gene matches: 4. CDR3 sequence (DNA): TGTGCCAGTAGTATAGCCGGGACAGCGAACTATGGCTACACCTTC. Residues: CASSIAGTANYGYTF.

V gene TRBV20-1 combines with J gene TRBJ1-4; tentative D call: TRBD1 (6 bases). There are 11 residues in the CDR3. The V end was cut by 6 bases, the J end by 12 bases, with 14 bases between. Germline CDR1 DFQATT, CDR2 SNEGSKA (reference sequence). CDR3 region: CSAERGGELFF. Here the CDR3 DNA reads TGCAGTGCCGAACGAGGGGGAGAACTGTTTTTT.

V is TRBV27 and J is TRBJ2-3; 8 nucleotides agree with TRBD2. The germline CDR1 and CDR2 sequences are MNHEY and SMNVEV (reference sequence). The CDR3 is 13 residues long. V gave up 6 bases and J gave up 1 base; unmatched junction bases: 0. The CDR3 spells CASRLAGTDTQYF. Here the CDR3 DNA reads TGTGCCAGCAGACTAGCGGGCACAGATACGCAGTATTTT.

The chain is built from TRBV11-3 and TRBJ2-5; the D gene is possibly TRBD2 (5 bases). The CDR3 spans 15 residues. The germline gives CDR1 SGHNT, CDR2 YENEEA. Trimming left V 1 base short and J 4 bases short, with 13 bases between. The CDR3 coding sequence is TGTGCCAGCAGCTTAGGCGGGTCAGGCGGAGAGACCCAGTACTTC. The encoded protein is CASSLGGSGGETQYF. The entire variable domain, with the rest obtained from reference TRBV11-3 and TRBJ2-5, is as follows: EAGVVQSPRYKIIEKKQPVAFWCNPISGHNTLYWYLQNLGQGPELLIRYENEEAVDDSQLPKDRFSAERLKGVDSTLKIQPAELGDSAVYLCASSLGGSGGETQYFGPGTRLLVL.

The chain recombines TRBV2 with TRBJ1-3; D is possibly TRBD1 (6 bases). Looked up from germline, CDR1 is SNHLY and CDR2 is FYNNEI. The CDR3 consists of 16 residues. Trimming took 1 base from V and 4 from J, leaving 14 bases between them. The DNA for the CDR3 is TGTGCCAGCAGTGAAGACCAGGGGAGTAGGGGAAACACCATATATTTT. Its protein is CASSEDQGSRGNTIYF. The full variable domain, in which reference TRBV2 and TRBJ1-3 provide the parts outside the CDR3, is EPEVTQTPSHQVTQMGQEVILRCVPISNHLYFYWYRQILGQKVEFLVSFYNNEISEKSEIFDDQFSVERPDGSNFTLKIRSTKLEDSAMYFCASSEDQGSRGNTIYFGEGSWLTVV.

The chain links TRBV5-6 to TRBJ1-6, with D unclear. V gave up 0 bases and J gave up 4 bases, with 5 bases separating them. Per germline, CDR1 SGHDT and CDR2 YYEEEE. The CDR3 loop spans 14 amino acids. The CDR3 sequence: CASSLDPYNSPLHF. CDR3 DNA sequence: TGTGCCAGCAGCTTGGACCCTTATAATTCACCCCTCCACTTT.

The chain links TRBV19 to TRBJ2-3; TRBD2 agrees at 14 bases. This CDR3 is built from 16 residues. Trimming removed 6 bases from V and 6 bases from J; junction bases left unmatched: 8. CDR1 and CDR2 (germline): LNHDA, SQIVND (reference sequence). In DNA form, the CDR3 reads TGTGCCAGTAGCCATAAGACTAGCGGGAGGGTGGATACGCAGTATTTT. Protein product: CASSHKTSGRVDTQYF.

The chain links TRBV11-3 to TRBJ2-3; TRBD2 aligns across 8 bases. The CDR3 length is 15 residues. Germline values: CDR1 SGHNT, CDR2 YENEEA. After removal of 1 base from V and 4 bases from J, the junction contained 4 bases not matched to a gene. The DNA of the CDR3 is TGTGCCAGCAGCTTAGCGGGAGGGCCACCAGATACGCAGTATTTT. As protein: CASSLAGGPPDTQYF. Full variable domain (rest looked up from reference TRBV11-3 and TRBJ2-3): EAGVVQSPRYKIIEKKQPVAFWCNPISGHNTLYWYLQNLGQGPELLIRYENEEAVDDSQLPKDRFSAERLKGVDSTLKIQPAELGDSAVYLCASSLAGGPPDTQYFGPGTRLTVL.

This chain uses TRBV28 with TRBJ2-3, with 7 nucleotides matching TRBD1. Germline CDR1 is MDHEN and CDR2 is SYDVKM. The CDR3 length is 14 residues. The ends lost 5 bases at V and 4 bases at J; junction bases unmatched: 6. CDR3 DNA sequence: TGTGCCAGCAGTCACAGGGGTTTCGCAGATACGCAGTATTTT. Its translation: CASSHRGFADTQYF.

CDR3 in amino acids: CASSLWAGSYNEQFF. CDR3 in DNA: TGTGCCAGCAGCTTGTGGGCTGGATCCTACAATGAGCAGTTCTTC. This chain links TRBV5-5 with TRBJ2-1; D unresolved. Trimming took 1 base from V and 1 from J, leaving 9 bases between them. This CDR3 is 15 amino acids long. Germline V CDR1 and CDR2: SGHKS, YYEKEE (reference sequence). Full variable domain (outside the CDR3, taken from reference TRBV5-5 and TRBJ2-1): DAGVTQSPTHLIKTRGQQVTLRCSPISGHKSVSWYQQVLGQGPQFIFQYYEKEERGRGNFPDRFSARQFPNYSSELNVNALLLGDSALYLCASSLWAGSYNEQFFGPGTRLTVL.

The chain combines TRBV28 with TRBJ2-2, with 10 nucleotides matching TRBD1. The length of the CDR3 is 15 residues. V was pared by 5 bases and J by 5 bases, with 5 bases of the junction left unmatched. CDR1 and CDR2 (germline): MDHEN, SYDVKM. The CDR3 spells CASSGGQGFTGELFF. The CDR3 DNA follows: TGTGCCAGCAGTGGGGGACAGGGGTTTACCGGGGAGCTGTTTTTT.

DNA for the CDR3: TGCGCCAGCAGCCTTTCACCAGGAACCCTAGCGACTAACTATGGCTACACCTTC. Protein sequence: CASSLSPGTLATNYGYTF. The V call is TRBV4-1, the J call TRBJ1-2; D remains unclear. This CDR3 spans 18 amino acids. Germline-derived CDR1 and CDR2 are MGHRA and YSYEKL. V was cut by 4 bases and J by 0 bases, with 21 bases left in between.

This chain connects TRBV7-9 to TRBJ1-1; 8 positions match TRBD1. The CDR3 contains 15 residues. Germline V gene lookup returns CDR1 SEHNR and CDR2 FQNEAQ (reference sequence). After removal of 4 bases from V and 2 bases from J, the junction contained 6 bases not matched to a gene. The CDR3 loop reads CASSSGQAENTEAFF. The CDR3, as DNA: TGTGCCAGCAGCTCGGGACAGGCAGAAAACACTGAAGCTTTCTTT.